These 18 T cell receptor beta chains share one sample of origin, sequenced in a study of blood T cells in healthy people across ages. A sample-barcoded 5' primer and a J-beta primer mix were used in a second PCR of roughly 7 to 11 cycles. TCRdb reprocessed the 5' RACE reads with MiXCR, giving one entry per CDR3 protein. The repertoire holds 550,000 to 700,000 distinct CDR3 sequences, with roughly 28% as singletons. Sequences were obtained from blood. These receptors all stem from a woman between 65 and 79 years old in good health.

The chain combines TRBV30 with TRBJ2-1; perhaps TRBD2 as D (5 bases). This CDR3 contains 15 residues. From germline, CDR1 is GTSNPN and CDR2 SVGIG (reference sequence). The V gene lost 3 bases and the J gene lost 2 bases, with 14 bases spanning the gap. CDR3 in DNA: TGTGCCTGGAGCGGTACGGGGTCAACCTACAATGAGCAGTTCTTC. Protein product: CAWSGTGSTYNEQFF.

The chain is built from TRBV20-1 and TRBJ1-2; 7 bases map to TRBD1. CDR1 and CDR2 from the germline V gene are DFQATT and SNEGSKA (reference sequence). The junction had 13 bases not matched to a gene; V was cut back by 8 bases and J by 4 bases. The CDR3 spans 14 residues. CDR3 sequence: CSPFPLQGGYGYTF. Here the CDR3 DNA reads TGCAGTCCCTTCCCCCTTCAGGGGGGCTATGGCTACACCTTC.

The rearrangement joins TRBV29-1 to TRBJ1-2, with D tentatively TRBD1 (5 bases). Trimming took off 0 bases at V and 7 bases at J, with 15 bases between the two ends. The CDR3 sequence is 14 residues long. From germline, CDR1 is SQVTM and CDR2 ANQGSEA. The CDR3 sequence: CSVEDREGKVGYTF. The CDR3 DNA reads as TGCAGCGTTGAAGACAGGGAGGGCAAGGTTGGCTACACCTTC.

The sample holds a few counts of this clonotype. The germline gene is not matched at one end of the junction; a read error may be the cause. The chain joins TRBV20-1 to TRBJ2-5; 9 bases line up with TRBD2. This CDR3 region has 15 residues. The V gene's germline CDR1 is DFQATT and CDR2 SNEGSKA (reference sequence). CDR3 in DNA: TGCAGTGCAACAGGGGCAGCGGGGGGTGGAAGGGCCCAGCACTTC. It encodes CSATGAAGGGRAQHF.

This clonotype has a handful of counts. The chain uses TRBV12-3 or TRBV12-4 and TRBJ2-3; D call uncertain. V lost 6 bases, J lost 2 bases, and 6 bases lay in between. The CDR3 consists of 12 residues. The CDR3 sequence: CASRSHTDTQYF. For the CDR3, the DNA is TGTGCCAGCAGGTCACACACAGATACGCAGTATTTT.

This clonotype was recorded a few times. The CDR3 DNA reads as TGCAGCGTTGAGTCGGCAGGGGGCCCGTATAACTATGGCTACACCTTC. Translated: CSVESAGGPYNYGYTF. The rearrangement links TRBV29-1 to TRBJ1-2; 8 bases align to TRBD1. The length of the CDR3 is 16 residues. The V segment lost 3 bases and the J segment 1 base; nucleotides outside the gene matches: 10. Germline assignment: CDR1 SQVTM and CDR2 ANQGSEA.

Only a few counts were recorded for this clonotype. Its ends do not fully match the called genes, so a read error is possible. V usage is TRBV20-1 and J usage is TRBJ2-1, with no clear D. The CDR3 extends over 12 amino acids. Germline lookup yields CDR1 DFQATT and CDR2 SNEGSKA (reference sequence). As DNA, the CDR3 is TGCAGTGCTAACTCTCAGTTGAATGGGCAGTTCTTC. Translated: CSANSQLNGQFF.

The gene calls are TRBV9 and TRBJ2-5, with 9 bases lining up with TRBD1. The J call is doubtful: the DNA matches TRBJ2-1 better. Per germline, CDR1 SGDLS and CDR2 YYNGEE. CDR3 size: 15 residues. The CDR3 DNA reads as TGTGCCAGCAGCGTAGCTGTGGGACAGGGTAATGAGCAGTTCTTC. Protein product: CASSVAVGQGNEQFF.

There are a few counts of this clonotype. The J gene is TRBJ2-5, the V gene TRBV2, with a tentative D call TRBD1 (6 bases). The better agreement between TRBJ2-7 and the DNA end casts doubt on the J call. The CDR3 runs to 15 residues. The germline CDR1 and CDR2 sequences are SNHLY and FYNNEI. CDR3 DNA: TGTGCCACTTCCGCAGGGGCGATGGGCCCCTACGAGCAGTACTTC. Its translation: CATSAGAMGPYEQYF.

Remarks on this clonotype: One end of the junction is discordant with germline, which a read error may explain. The chain recombines TRBV5-1 with TRBJ2-1; tentatively, D is TRBD1 or TRBD2 (5 bases each). The V gene's germline CDR1 is SGHRS and CDR2 YFSETQ. CDR3 size: 12 residues. The CDR3 loop reads CASSTSGDEQHF. In nucleotides, the CDR3 is TGCGCCAGCAGCACGTCTGGGGACGAGCAGCACTTC.

This clonotype was picked up a small number of times. The chain uses TRBV6-5 and TRBJ1-1, with TRBD1 matching over 9 bases. The junction had 5 bases not matched to a gene; V was cut back by 6 bases and J by 3 bases. Germline V CDR1 and CDR2: MNHEY, SVGAGI. The CDR3 spans 14 residues. The CDR3: CASSQGQGYTEAFF. The DNA of the CDR3 is TGTGCCAGCAGCCAAGGACAGGGGTACACTGAAGCTTTCTTT.

This clonotype was observed at least ten times. V usage is TRBV7-2 and J usage is TRBJ2-7; the D is unclear. CDR1 SGHTA and CDR2 FQGNSA come from the germline V gene. Trimming left V 1 base short and J 5 bases short, with 18 bases between. The CDR3 extends over 16 amino acids. The CDR3 nucleotides are TGTGCCAGCAGCTTAGATGGACGGATAGCCCTCCACGAGCAGTACTTC. Residues: CASSLDGRIALHEQYF. Full variable domain (missing parts from reference TRBV7-2 and TRBJ2-7): GAGVSQSPSNKVTEKGKDVELRCDPISGHTALYWYRQSLGQGLEFLIYFQGNSAPDKSGLPSDRFSAERTGGSVSTLTIQRTQQEDSAVYLCASSLDGRIALHEQYFGPGTRLTVT.

The table lists this clonotype with a few counts. The chain combines TRBV10-2 with TRBJ2-1; 9 bases agree with TRBD2. After removal of 0 bases from V and 3 bases from J, the junction contained 3 bases not matched to a gene. This CDR3 region has 16 residues. Germline V CDR1 and CDR2: WSHSY, SAAADI. The CDR3 here is CASSESSGGLYNEQFF. The CDR3 region has the DNA TGCGCCAGCAGTGAGTCTAGCGGGGGCCTCTACAATGAGCAGTTCTTC.

This clonotype turned up a few times. This chain uses TRBV6-5 with TRBJ2-5; D is unclear. V lost 2 bases to trimming and J lost 10 bases, with 14 bases between them. Germline values: CDR1 MNHEY, CDR2 SVGAGI. There are 13 residues in the CDR3. The CDR3 nucleotides read TGTGCCAGCAGTTACGATACCTCCAGACTCCAGTACTTC. Its protein product is CASSYDTSRLQYF.

The rearrangement joins TRBV28 to TRBJ1-2; tentative D call: TRBD1 (5 bases). CDR1 is MDHEN and CDR2 is SYDVKM in the germline V gene. Trimming removed 6 bases at V and 12 bases at J, with 17 bases between. This CDR3 is 12 amino acids long. The CDR3 sequence is CASREGVQSHTF. The CDR3 nucleotides are TGTGCCAGCAGGGAAGGGGTCCAAAGTCACACCTTC.

This clonotype has only a few counts. The chain links TRBV12-3 or TRBV12-4 to TRBJ2-5; TRBD2 aligns across 8 bases. The DNA end lines up better with TRBJ2-1; the J call may be wrong. The CDR3 runs 17 residues. The CDR3, as DNA: TGTGCCAGCTCTCCAACTCGGGGGGGCGGTACGTACAATGAGCAGTTCTTC. It is translated as CASSPTRGGGTYNEQFF.

This chain uses TRBV30 with TRBJ2-5; D is perhaps TRBD1 (6 bases). CDR1 and CDR2 from the germline V gene are GTSNPN and SVGIG (reference sequence). Trimming cost V 2 bases and J 9 bases, with 10 bases left between them. CDR3 length: 11 residues. CDR3 sequence reads: CAWSYRDSQYF. CDR3 DNA sequence: TGTGCCTGGAGTTACAGGGATTCCCAGTACTTC.

This clonotype was seen more than once but under ten times. A junction end diverges from the germline sequence, so it may reflect a read error. The chain joins TRBV7-3 to TRBJ2-5; 15 nucleotides line up with TRBD2. Germline V CDR1 and CDR2: SGHTA, FQGTGA. This CDR3 comprises 16 residues. This CDR3 reads CASSLGLAGGVETQYF. In DNA, the CDR3 is TGCGCCAGCAGCCTGGGACTAGCGGGGGGCGTAGAGACCCAGTACTTC.